This record looks at one TCR beta chain sequence and its context. The table lists this clone with a count of one. The specificity of this receptor is unknown. One base away there is no much larger clone; base qualities are not given. This entry comes from a study of shared clonotypes between healthy human individuals (dated by TCRdb to 2018 to 2020). Background on the whole study: The cohort included three men and a couple of women between 18 and 49 years of age. Per donor, three plates each were used for CD4 naive and CD4 memory, two for CD8 naive, and one for CD8 memory. Blood TCR repertoires of five healthy adults were deeply sequenced to estimate repertoire size and the extent of clonotype sharing between individuals. Different laboratories and diverse techniques were used to prepare libraries and sequence TCR repertoires, to increase sequencing depth and limit assay-specific biases. Each donor's leukapheresis produced roughly between roughly 0.9 and 8.9 billion PBMCs.

Beyond this particular receptor, the publication reports: Only blood was sampled, and tissue TCR repertoires likely differ from those in blood. Estimated clonotype richness was generally larger for naive than for memory subsets. The genetic and exposure-history diversity represented was limited by the small number of donors. Sharing across several donors was observed for about 4.8% of naive CD4, about 3.2% of naive CD8, roughly 2.4% of memory CD4, and roughly 0.4% of memory CD8 clonotypes. Rarefaction of sorted-subset datasets indicated incomplete sequencing despite the large sequencing depth. Clonotypes shared by all four sorted-subset donors showed higher generation probabilities than non-shared clonotypes. Pairwise subsampling led to the expectation that sequencing depth would affect the degree of clonotype sharing among donors.

The donors were healthy, HIV-negative adults who had no recently reported acute infections or vaccinations. All donors were Caucasian adults living in Nashville, Tennessee, USA. Magnetic negative selection was used to enrich CD4+ T cells, after which naive cells were positively selected on CD45RA and the negative fraction became the memory subset. Blood was collected by leukapheresis, and PBMCs were isolated by Ficoll-Histopaque density gradient centrifugation and then cryopreserved in liquid nitrogen vapor phase. Analytical flow cytometry was used to check the purity and quantity of each magnetically sorted T cell population. From each sorted fraction, genomic DNA was isolated and quantified by UV absorbance on a Nanodrop 2000c. The CDR1 and CDR2 encoded by the germline V gene are MNHNS and SASEGT. Trimming accounts for 8 bases at V and 5 bases at J, while the number of junction bases matched to no gene is 11. The CDR3 runs 14 residues from the cysteine to the phenylalanine. Only the CDR3 DNA is retained, 42 bases long and in frame from the first base.

Using the deep immunoSEQ assay, TCR CDR3 regions were amplified from genomic DNA by multiplex PCR. Extracted genomic DNA from each cell subset was spread evenly across all wells of several immunoSEQ 96-well plates, with each plate serving as a replicate. Each replicate PCR for sorted subsets received approximately 220 ng genomic DNA, equal to around 32,000 T cell genomes. Purified libraries were quantified with a Qubit 3.0 fluorometer, sized on a Bioanalyzer 2100, and re-quantified with the KAPA Library Quantification kit. A separate single-read 150-cycle Illumina NextSeq 550 flow cell was used to sequence each immunoSEQ 96-well plate. The original methods were these. Because the immunoSEQ output included only junctional sequences and no quality scores, the filtering could not be the same as the filtering used for full-length reads. Sequences were annotated with PyIR, a Python wrapper for IgBLAST v1.9, and V/J genes and CDR3 were assigned using IMGT germline references. Reads with weak V/J assignments (E-value above 1e-6), missing CDR3, stop codons, out-of-frame junctions, or ambiguous translated residues were removed. V3J clonotypes were defined as sequences sharing the same inferred V gene, J gene, and CDR3 amino acid sequence. Percentage overlap between repertoires was computed as shared unique clonotypes divided by the size of the smaller repertoire. RTK rarefaction, the Chao1 estimator, and Recon v2.1 estimates of unobserved clonotypes were used to assess repertoire richness. OLGA was used to compute generation probabilities for all TCRbeta clonotypes that the gDNA method yielded from a handful of donors. The clones in this table, taken by TCRdb from immuneACCESS, are in-frame only. Not every clone is retained; where verified, under half of the shortfall comes from an unresolved V gene, and the cause of the rest is unknown. V and J calls plus clone size are reproduced from that table; the DNA served to infer D and trimming. This sample lists about 2.3 million clones; around 93% were detected once. The ten largest clones add up to more than 0.35% of the sample.

This chain joins TRBV6-1 to TRBJ2-5; 7 central nucleotides agree with TRBD2. The sequenced material came from naive CD4+ T cells from PBMCs. Read against the paper, the sample's cell subset or site label means: CD45RA+ positively selected. This TCR was recovered from a man between 18 and 29 years old in good health. Some clones in this sample may be carry-over from other donors' samples. The base sequence is TGTGCCAGCCGACTTGCGGGAGTAGAGGAGACCCAGTACTTC. Translated, this gives CASRLAGVEETQYF.